Described below is a single T cell receptor beta chain sequence and its context. Under the authors' procedure: Nucleated cell number was recorded as an estimate derived from reference gene primer amplification. Here immunoSEQ multiplex PCR was the method, and the copy in TCRdb shows in-frame clones only, minus some. That table gives V, J and clone size, and the DNA gave D and trimming. The sample records about 160,000 clones, roughly 90% being singletons. This CDR3 region has 15 residues. Trimming pared 0 bases from V and 2 bases from J, leaving 11 bases between. Germline loops: CDR1 SGHRS, CDR2 YFSETQ. These data come from a study of blood T cell repertoires in COVID-19. Background on the study: Acute and convalescent COVID-19 specimens originated in the United States, Italy and Spain. The cDNA or gDNA used as material had been derived from T cells, B-cell-depleted T cells, or PBMCs.

One Seattle source followed patients from active infection through their disease course. The receptor was isolated from a young man with COVID-19, enrolled during active disease. Sequenced: peripheral blood. V and J are TRBV5-1 and TRBJ1-1; TRBD1 is a possible D gene (5 bases). CDR3 nucleotide sequence: TGCGCCAGCAGCTTGGTGACAGCCTTAAACACTGAAGCTTTCTTT. Translated, it gives CASSLVTALNTEAFF. Complete variable domain (other parts from reference TRBV5-1 and TRBJ1-1): KAGVTQTPRYLIKTRGQQVTLSCSPISGHRSVSWYQQTPGQGLQFLFEYFSETQRNKGNFPGRFSGRQFSNSRSEMNVSTLELGDSALYLCASSLVTALNTEAFFGQGTRLTVV.